The rows below give T cell receptor beta chains drawn from one sample of a study of cytomegalovirus exposure and HLA in healthy donors. The table came from immunoSEQ multiplex PCR; TCRdb's copy has only in-frame clones and leaves some out. In total, the table holds about 77,000 clones. The sequencing input was PBMCs. These receptor sequences come from a man in his fifties or sixties in good health and CMV-seropositive. CDR3s include the opening cysteine and the closing phenylalanine or tryptophan. D genes are given only for firm matches.

D gene: TRBD2; J gene: TRBJ2-7; V gene: TRBV6-1; CDR3 DNA: TGTGCCAGCAGTGAAGAAACTAGCGGGAGTAGGTACGAGCAGTACTTC; CDR3 protein: CASSEETSGSRYEQYF
D gene: NA; J gene: TRBJ1-2; V gene: TRBV2; CDR3 DNA: TGTGCCAGCAGTGAATTCGGGGGGGCGGATAATGGCTACACCTTC; CDR3 protein: CASSEFGGADNGYTF
D gene: NA; J gene: TRBJ2-6; V gene: TRBV5-1; CDR3 DNA: TGCGCCAGCAGCCAGGGGACTGGGGCCAACGTCCTGACTTTC; CDR3 protein: CASSQGTGANVLTF
D gene: NA; J gene: TRBJ2-7; V gene: TRBV29-1; CDR3 DNA: TGCAGCGTCGGCTTGGGGGGTGACGAGCAGTACTTC; CDR3 protein: CSVGLGGDEQYF
D gene: TRBD1; J gene: TRBJ1-6; V gene: TRBV18; CDR3 DNA: TGTGCCAGCTCACCATTAAATATCAGGGACAGGAACTCACCCCTCCACTTT; CDR3 protein: CASSPLNIRDRNSPLHF
D gene: TRBD1; J gene: TRBJ2-5; V gene: TRBV7-3; CDR3 DNA: TGTGCCAGCAGCCCAGGGACAGCGTACCAAGAGACCCAGTACTTC; CDR3 protein: CASSPGTAYQETQYF
D gene: NA; J gene: TRBJ1-2; V gene: TRBV10-3; CDR3 DNA: TGTGCCATCAGTGTCGCCGATGGACAGTCAGGTTATGGCTACACCTTC; CDR3 protein: CAISVADGQSGYGYTF
D gene: NA; J gene: TRBJ2-5; V gene: TRBV2; CDR3 DNA: TGTGCCAGCAGTGAAGGAAGGAGAGAGACCCAGTACTTC; CDR3 protein: CASSEGRRETQYF
D gene: NA; J gene: TRBJ2-2; V gene: TRBV6-5; CDR3 DNA: TGTGCCAGCAGTTACTCGTCGGGAGCCGGGGAGCTGTTTTTT; CDR3 protein: CASSYSSGAGELFF
D gene: TRBD2; J gene: TRBJ2-2; V gene: TRBV4-1; CDR3 DNA: TGCGCCAGCAGCCAAGATGGACTAGCGGGGCCCGGGGAGCTGTTTTTT; CDR3 protein: CASSQDGLAGPGELFF
D gene: NA; J gene: TRBJ2-3; V gene: TRBV27; CDR3 DNA: TGTGCCAGCAGTTTAGAGGCCCCAAGGGATACGCAGTATTTT; CDR3 protein: CASSLEAPRDTQYF
D gene: TRBD1; J gene: TRBJ1-1; V gene: TRBV28; CDR3 DNA: TGTGCCAGCAGTGCCAGGGGGGATACTGAAGCTTTCTTT; CDR3 protein: CASSARGDTEAFF
D gene: NA; J gene: TRBJ1-1; V gene: TRBV6-1; CDR3 DNA: TGTGCCAGCAGTGAATTGATGGGGGGATATTTGAACACTGAAGCTTTCTTT; CDR3 protein: CASSELMGGYLNTEAFF
D gene: TRBD2; J gene: TRBJ2-1; V gene: TRBV28; CDR3 DNA: TGTGCCAGCAGTTCACGACTAGCGGGAGAGGTTGAGCAGTTCTTC; CDR3 protein: CASSSRLAGEVEQFF
D gene: NA; J gene: TRBJ2-5; V gene: TRBV5-1; CDR3 DNA: TGCGCCAGCAGCTTGGAGGGGGACCAAGAGACCCAGTACTTC; CDR3 protein: CASSLEGDQETQYF
D gene: TRBD2; J gene: TRBJ2-3; V gene: TRBV11-3; CDR3 DNA: TGTGCCAGCAGCCGACTAGCGACTAGCACAGATACGCAGTATTTT; CDR3 protein: CASSRLATSTDTQYF
D gene: NA; J gene: TRBJ2-5; V gene: TRBV11-2; CDR3 DNA: TGTGCCAGCAGTACCACACCGGACATCAGACAAGAGACCCAGTACTTC; CDR3 protein: CASSTTPDIRQETQYF
D gene: NA; J gene: TRBJ2-2; V gene: TRBV15; CDR3 DNA: TGTGCCACCAGCAACGAGGCGGGTACCGGGGAGCTGTTTTTT; CDR3 protein: CATSNEAGTGELFF
D gene: TRBD2; J gene: TRBJ2-3; V gene: TRBV4-1; CDR3 DNA: TGCGCCAGCAGCCAAGGGACTAGCGGGGGGGAATTAGATACGCAGTATTTT; CDR3 protein: CASSQGTSGGELDTQYF
D gene: NA; J gene: TRBJ2-5; V gene: TRBV11-3; CDR3 DNA: TGTGCCAGCAGCTTGGCTGCGGAGGAGACCCAGTACTTC; CDR3 protein: CASSLAAEETQYF
D gene: NA; J gene: TRBJ1-1; V gene: TRBV29-1; CDR3 DNA: TGCAGCGTGGCTAACACTGAAGCTTTCTTT; CDR3 protein: CSVANTEAFF
D gene: NA; J gene: TRBJ2-2; V gene: TRBV30; CDR3 DNA: TGTGCCTGGAGTGTACTAAGGGGGAGAACCGGGGAGCTGTTTTTT; CDR3 protein: CAWSVLRGRTGELFF
D gene: TRBD2; J gene: TRBJ2-7; V gene: TRBV27; CDR3 DNA: TGTGCCAGCAGGGCCCTAGCGGGAGGTGAAGAGCAGTACTTC; CDR3 protein: CASRALAGGEEQYF
D gene: TRBD1; J gene: TRBJ1-1; V gene: TRBV10-3; CDR3 DNA: TGTGCCATCAGTGGCAGGGGGGATGGGTCTGAAGCTTTCTTT; CDR3 protein: CAISGRGDGSEAFF
D gene: NA; J gene: TRBJ1-1; V gene: TRBV5-1; CDR3 DNA: TGCGCCAGCAGCCTCGATTGGGGAAGGGAGGGCACTGAAGCTTTCTTT; CDR3 protein: CASSLDWGREGTEAFF
D gene: TRBD1; J gene: TRBJ2-5; V gene: TRBV4-2; CDR3 DNA: TGTGCCAGCAGCCAAAAACGGGACAGGGGACTGTACCAAGAGACCCAGTACTTC; CDR3 protein: CASSQKRDRGLYQETQYF
D gene: TRBD1; J gene: TRBJ2-5; V gene: TRBV7-8; CDR3 DNA: TGTGCCAGCAGCCTAACCGACAGGGGGCGAGAGACCCAGTACTTC; CDR3 protein: CASSLTDRGRETQYF
D gene: NA; J gene: TRBJ2-7; V gene: TRBV4-1; CDR3 DNA: TGCGCCAGCAGCCAAGACCCCCGCAGGCACTACGAGCAGTACTTC; CDR3 protein: CASSQDPRRHYEQYF
D gene: TRBD1; J gene: TRBJ2-1; V gene: TRBV10-2; CDR3 DNA: TGCGCCAGCAGTGATAGGGGGCCAAGTGAGCAGTTCTTC; CDR3 protein: CASSDRGPSEQFF
D gene: NA; J gene: TRBJ2-3; V gene: TRBV30; CDR3 DNA: TGTGCCTGGAGCGGGGGAGGCACAGATACGCAGTATTTT; CDR3 protein: CAWSGGGTDTQYF
D gene: NA; J gene: TRBJ1-1; V gene: TRBV5-6; CDR3 DNA: TGTGCCAGCAGATTCGGCAGGGAAGACACTGAAGCTTTCTTT; CDR3 protein: CASRFGREDTEAFF
D gene: TRBD2; J gene: TRBJ2-7; V gene: TRBV11-2; CDR3 DNA: TGTGCCAGCAGCCGGACTAGCGAAAGCCCCGAGCAGTACTTC; CDR3 protein: CASSRTSESPEQYF
D gene: TRBD2; J gene: TRBJ2-2; V gene: TRBV7-3; CDR3 DNA: TGTGCCAGCAGCTTATTAGCTAGCGGGGGCCCTAACACCGGGGAGCTGTTTTTT; CDR3 protein: CASSLLASGGPNTGELFF
D gene: TRBD2; J gene: TRBJ2-5; V gene: TRBV6-1; CDR3 DNA: TGTGCCAGCAGGCCCCGCGGGGGGGGTCAGACCCAGTACTTC; CDR3 protein: CASRPRGGGQTQYF
D gene: TRBD2; J gene: TRBJ2-3; V gene: TRBV7-2; CDR3 DNA: TGTGCCAGCAGCTCCCGGACTAGCGGGCTAACAGATACGCAGTATTTT; CDR3 protein: CASSSRTSGLTDTQYF
D gene: NA; J gene: TRBJ2-6; V gene: TRBV19; CDR3 DNA: TGTGCCAGTAGTGTACAGGCCTCTGGGGCCAACGTCCTGACTTTC; CDR3 protein: CASSVQASGANVLTF
D gene: NA; J gene: TRBJ2-3; V gene: TRBV5-4; CDR3 DNA: TGTGCCAGCAGCTTGGCGGGCACAGATACGCAGTATTTT; CDR3 protein: CASSLAGTDTQYF
D gene: NA; J gene: TRBJ1-2; V gene: TRBV29-1; CDR3 DNA: TGCAGCGCTCAGGACAGAAGAGGGTATGGCTACACCTTC; CDR3 protein: CSAQDRRGYGYTF
D gene: TRBD1; J gene: TRBJ2-1; V gene: TRBV29-1; CDR3 DNA: TGCAGCGTTTCGGACAGGGCCTCCTACAATGAGCAGTTCTTC; CDR3 protein: CSVSDRASYNEQFF
D gene: NA; J gene: TRBJ2-7; V gene: TRBV7-9; CDR3 DNA: TGTGCCAGCAGCCGGGACATCAACTACGAGCAGTACTTC; CDR3 protein: CASSRDINYEQYF
D gene: TRBD1; J gene: TRBJ1-5; V gene: TRBV2; CDR3 DNA: TGTGCCAGCAGGACAGGGTTAAATCAGCCCCAGCATTTT; CDR3 protein: CASRTGLNQPQHF
D gene: TRBD1; J gene: TRBJ1-3; V gene: TRBV5-1; CDR3 DNA: TGCGCCAGCAGCCCGGGGACAGACTCTGGAAACACCATATATTTT; CDR3 protein: CASSPGTDSGNTIYF
D gene: NA; J gene: TRBJ2-7; V gene: TRBV4-1; CDR3 DNA: TGCGCCAGCAGCCAAGATCTCGAGCGGCTATCCTACGAGCAGTACTTC; CDR3 protein: CASSQDLERLSYEQYF
D gene: NA; J gene: TRBJ1-4; V gene: TRBV9; CDR3 DNA: TGTGCCAGCAGCGTAAGCGGTAATGAAAAACTGTTTTTT; CDR3 protein: CASSVSGNEKLFF
D gene: TRBD2; J gene: TRBJ2-1; V gene: TRBV5-6; CDR3 DNA: TGTGCCAGCAGCTTGAGGCGGGGGGCCTACAATGAGCAGTTCTTC; CDR3 protein: CASSLRRGAYNEQFF
D gene: NA; J gene: TRBJ1-1; V gene: TRBV11-2; CDR3 DNA: TGTGCCAGCAGCTTAGGCCGGGGGTTGAACACTGAAGCTTTCTTT; CDR3 protein: CASSLGRGLNTEAFF
D gene: TRBD1; J gene: TRBJ2-2; V gene: TRBV5-1; CDR3 DNA: TGCGCCAGCAGCTTGACGGTGACAGGGGAAAACACCGGGGAGCTGTTTTTT; CDR3 protein: CASSLTVTGENTGELFF
D gene: NA; J gene: TRBJ2-3; V gene: TRBV6-1; CDR3 DNA: TGTGCCAGCAGTGACGTTGGAGGTGCGGATACGCAGTATTTT; CDR3 protein: CASSDVGGADTQYF
D gene: NA; J gene: TRBJ2-3; V gene: TRBV7-8; CDR3 DNA: TGTGCCAGCAGCTTAGTACCTCAGGGGGATACGCAGTATTTT; CDR3 protein: CASSLVPQGDTQYF
D gene: NA; J gene: TRBJ1-1; V gene: TRBV5-1; CDR3 DNA: TGCGCCAGCAGCTTGGAAGACTCAGTAGAAGCTTTCTTT; CDR3 protein: CASSLEDSVEAFF
D gene: NA; J gene: TRBJ1-1; V gene: TRBV5-6; CDR3 DNA: TGTGCCAGCAGCTTGGCCGCGGGAACCCTTGAAGCTTTCTTT; CDR3 protein: CASSLAAGTLEAFF
D gene: NA; J gene: TRBJ1-4; V gene: TRBV4-1; CDR3 DNA: TGCGCCAGCAGCCAAGAGGAAACAGGAAGAGGTGAAAAACTGTTTTTT; CDR3 protein: CASSQEETGRGEKLFF
D gene: TRBD1; J gene: TRBJ1-1; V gene: TRBV30; CDR3 DNA: TGTGCCTGGAGCGCTGGGACAGGAGCTTTCTTT; CDR3 protein: CAWSAGTGAFF
D gene: NA; J gene: TRBJ1-2; V gene: TRBV20-1; CDR3 DNA: TGCAGTGCTAGAGATCCCCCGGGCTACACCTTC; CDR3 protein: CSARDPPGYTF